Detailed here is one TCR beta chain. Per the original methods: By means of reference gene primer amplification, nucleated cell counts were estimated. TCRdb keeps only in-frame clones here, not all; method: immunoSEQ multiplex PCR. Clone size and the V and J calls come from that table; the DNA yielded D and trimming. The sample yields around 190,000 clones, 86% seen once. Assignments of participants to cohorts depended upon their own reported clinical history. The data derive from a study of blood T cell repertoires in COVID-19. Across the whole study: Cohort 3 donors counted as recovered after two negative PCRs, clearance, or resolved symptoms. There were acute and convalescent COVID-19 samples, and they came from the United States, Italy and Spain.

Trimming stripped 5 bases from V and 14 bases from J, with 16 bases between. There are 12 residues in the CDR3. Germline CDR1 reads SGHVS; CDR2 reads FQNEAQ. Specimen: PBMCs or T cells enriched from blood (not recorded which). The J gene is TRBJ2-4, the V gene TRBV7-8; a weak D match, TRBD2 (6 bases). The clonotype was recovered from a woman in her thirties or forties in a cohort exposed to, infected with or recovered from COVID-19 (not recorded which). The CDR3 loop reads CASSPRLERKYF. CDR3 sequence (DNA): TGTGCCAGCAGCCCGAGACTAGAACGGAAGTACTTC.